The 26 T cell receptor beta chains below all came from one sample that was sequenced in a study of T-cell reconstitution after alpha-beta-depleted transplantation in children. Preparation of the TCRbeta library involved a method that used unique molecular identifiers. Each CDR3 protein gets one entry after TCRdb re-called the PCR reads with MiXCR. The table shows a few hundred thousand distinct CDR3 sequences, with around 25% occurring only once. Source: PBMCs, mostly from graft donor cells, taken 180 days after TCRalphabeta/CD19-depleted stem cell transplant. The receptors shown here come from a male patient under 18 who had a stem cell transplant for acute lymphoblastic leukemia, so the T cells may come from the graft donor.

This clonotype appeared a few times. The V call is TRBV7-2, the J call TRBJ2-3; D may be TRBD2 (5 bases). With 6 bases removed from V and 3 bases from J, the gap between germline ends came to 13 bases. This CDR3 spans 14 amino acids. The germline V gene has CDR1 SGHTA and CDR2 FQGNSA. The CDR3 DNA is TGTGCCAGCAGACCTTCTCCGGGGACAGATACGCAGTATTTT. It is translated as CASRPSPGTDTQYF.

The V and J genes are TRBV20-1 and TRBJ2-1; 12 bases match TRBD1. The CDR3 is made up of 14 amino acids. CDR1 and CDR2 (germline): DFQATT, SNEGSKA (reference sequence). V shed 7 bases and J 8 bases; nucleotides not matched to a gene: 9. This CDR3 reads CSVLGTGGIDEQFF. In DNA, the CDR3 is TGCAGTGTCCTGGGGACAGGGGGCATTGATGAGCAGTTCTTC.

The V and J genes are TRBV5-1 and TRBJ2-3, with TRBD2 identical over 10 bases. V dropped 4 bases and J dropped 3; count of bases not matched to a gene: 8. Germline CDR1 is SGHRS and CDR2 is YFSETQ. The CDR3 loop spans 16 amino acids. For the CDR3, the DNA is TGCGCCAGCAGCCCTTTACTAGCGGGGAAAACAGATACGCAGTATTTT. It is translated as CASSPLLAGKTDTQYF. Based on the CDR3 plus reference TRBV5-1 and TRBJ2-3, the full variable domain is KAGVTQTPRYLIKTRGQQVTLSCSPISGHRSVSWYQQTPGQGLQFLFEYFSETQRNKGNFPGRFSGRQFSNSRSEMNVSTLELGDSALYLCASSPLLAGKTDTQYFGPGTRLTVL.

The CDR3 is CASSGTLVLGGYTF. CDR3 DNA sequence: TGTGCCAGCAGCGGGACTCTCGTTCTGGGGGGCTACACCTTC. The rearrangement links TRBV2 to TRBJ1-2; TRBD1 is a possible D gene (5 bases). CDR3 length equals 14 residues. Germline V gene data show CDR1 as SNHLY and CDR2 as FYNNEI. V was pared by 6 bases and J by 8 bases, with 19 bases between.

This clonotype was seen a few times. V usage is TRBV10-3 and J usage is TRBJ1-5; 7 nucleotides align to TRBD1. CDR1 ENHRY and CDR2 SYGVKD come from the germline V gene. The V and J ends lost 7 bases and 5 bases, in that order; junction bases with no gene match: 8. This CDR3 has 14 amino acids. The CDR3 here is CAIKRQGVDQPQHF. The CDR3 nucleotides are TGTGCCATCAAAAGACAGGGAGTGGATCAGCCCCAGCATTTT.

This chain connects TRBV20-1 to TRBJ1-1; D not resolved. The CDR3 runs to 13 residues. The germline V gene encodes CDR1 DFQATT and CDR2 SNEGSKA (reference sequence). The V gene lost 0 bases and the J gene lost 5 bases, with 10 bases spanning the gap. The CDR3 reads CSARDQVGTEAFF. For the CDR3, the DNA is TGCAGTGCTAGAGATCAGGTCGGGACTGAAGCTTTCTTT.

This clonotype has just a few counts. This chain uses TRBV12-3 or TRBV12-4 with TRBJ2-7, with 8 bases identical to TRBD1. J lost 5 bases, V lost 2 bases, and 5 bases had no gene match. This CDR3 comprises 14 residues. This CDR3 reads CASSLYRTGNEQYF. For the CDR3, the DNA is TGTGCCAGCAGTTTATACCGGACAGGGAACGAGCAGTACTTC.

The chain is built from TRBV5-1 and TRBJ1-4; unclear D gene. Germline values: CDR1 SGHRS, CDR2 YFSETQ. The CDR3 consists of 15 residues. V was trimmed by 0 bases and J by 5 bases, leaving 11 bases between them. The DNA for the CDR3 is TGCGCCAGCAGCTTGGTTGCAGCCTTCAATGAAAAACTGTTTTTT. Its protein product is CASSLVAAFNEKLFF.

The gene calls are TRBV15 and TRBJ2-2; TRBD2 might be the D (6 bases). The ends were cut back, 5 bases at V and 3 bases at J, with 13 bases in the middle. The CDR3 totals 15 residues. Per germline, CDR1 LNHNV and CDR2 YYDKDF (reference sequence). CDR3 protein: CATSRRDFDTGELFF. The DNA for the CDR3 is TGTGCCACCAGCCGGCGGGACTTCGACACCGGGGAGCTGTTTTTT.

The CDR3 loop reads CASSQDRGLYTEAFF. The CDR3 DNA reads as TGCGCCAGCAGCCAAGACAGGGGACTCTACACTGAAGCTTTCTTT. The rearrangement uses TRBV4-1 and TRBJ1-1; possibly TRBD1 for D (6 bases). From germline, CDR1 is MGHRA and CDR2 YSYEKL. CDR3 length: 15 amino acids. The V end was cut by 0 bases, the J end by 3 bases, with 11 bases between.

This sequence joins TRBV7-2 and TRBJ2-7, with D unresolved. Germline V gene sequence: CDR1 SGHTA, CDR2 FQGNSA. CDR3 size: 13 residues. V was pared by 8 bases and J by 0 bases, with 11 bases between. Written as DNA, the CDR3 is TGTGCCAGCCCGGGTCCGGTCTCCTACGAGCAGTACTTC. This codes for CASPGPVSYEQYF.

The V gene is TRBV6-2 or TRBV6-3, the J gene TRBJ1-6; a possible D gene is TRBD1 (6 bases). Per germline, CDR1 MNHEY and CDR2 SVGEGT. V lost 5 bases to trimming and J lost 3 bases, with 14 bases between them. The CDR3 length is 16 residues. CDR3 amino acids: CASSGTLGSYNSPLHF. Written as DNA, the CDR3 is TGTGCCAGCAGTGGGACACTCGGTAGCTATAATTCACCCCTCCACTTT.

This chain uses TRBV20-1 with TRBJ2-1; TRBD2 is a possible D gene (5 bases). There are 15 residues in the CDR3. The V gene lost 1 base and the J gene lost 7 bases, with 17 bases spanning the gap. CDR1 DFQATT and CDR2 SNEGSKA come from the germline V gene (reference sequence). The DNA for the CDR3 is TGCAGTGCTAGAGTAGGAACGGGGTGGGATAATGAGCAGTTCTTC. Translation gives CSARVGTGWDNEQFF.

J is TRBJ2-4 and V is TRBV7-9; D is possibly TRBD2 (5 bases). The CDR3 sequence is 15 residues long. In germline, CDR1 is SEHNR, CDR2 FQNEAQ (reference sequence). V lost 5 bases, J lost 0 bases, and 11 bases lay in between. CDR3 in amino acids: CASSGTRVAKNIQYF. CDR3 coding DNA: TGTGCCAGCAGCGGAACTAGGGTAGCCAAAAACATTCAGTACTTC.

CDR3 coding DNA: TGTGCCAGCAGCGCCCTCGGTGGGAGGGCCGGGAATGAGCAGTTCTTC. Translation: CASSALGGRAGNEQFF. The J gene is TRBJ2-1, the V gene TRBV9; 7 nucleotides align to TRBD2. V was clipped by 3 bases and J by 7 bases; unmatched bases: 13. Germline V gene sequence: CDR1 SGDLS, CDR2 YYNGEE. This CDR3 spans 16 amino acids.

CDR3 in amino acids: CATRQDPSVAKNIQYF. DNA of the CDR3: TGTGCCACCAGACAGGACCCCTCCGTAGCCAAAAACATTCAGTACTTC. The chain couples TRBV24-1 to TRBJ2-4; perhaps TRBD1 as D (5 bases). Between the trimmed V and J ends, which lost 7 bases and 0 bases, there was a span of 15 bases. Germline CDR1 is KGHDR and CDR2 is SFDVKD. CDR3 length equals 16 residues.

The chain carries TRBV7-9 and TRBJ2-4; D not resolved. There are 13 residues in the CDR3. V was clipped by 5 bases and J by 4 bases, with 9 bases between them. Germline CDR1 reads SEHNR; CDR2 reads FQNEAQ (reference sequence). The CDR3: CASSGMRKNIQYF. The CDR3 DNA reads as TGTGCCAGCAGCGGGATGCGGAAAAACATTCAGTACTTC.

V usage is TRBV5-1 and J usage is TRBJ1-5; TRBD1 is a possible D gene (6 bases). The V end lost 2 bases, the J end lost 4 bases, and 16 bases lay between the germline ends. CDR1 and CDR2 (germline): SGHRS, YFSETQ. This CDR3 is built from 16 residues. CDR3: CASSLGIGTSNQPQHF. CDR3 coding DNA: TGCGCCAGCAGCTTAGGGATCGGGACATCAAATCAGCCCCAGCATTTT.

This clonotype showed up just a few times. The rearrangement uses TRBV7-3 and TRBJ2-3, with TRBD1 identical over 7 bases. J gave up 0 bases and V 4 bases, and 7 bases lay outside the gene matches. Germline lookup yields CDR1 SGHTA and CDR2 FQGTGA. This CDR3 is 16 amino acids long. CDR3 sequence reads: CASSSGQKPSTDTQYF. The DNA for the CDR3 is TGTGCCAGCAGCTCGGGACAGAAACCTAGCACAGATACGCAGTATTTT.

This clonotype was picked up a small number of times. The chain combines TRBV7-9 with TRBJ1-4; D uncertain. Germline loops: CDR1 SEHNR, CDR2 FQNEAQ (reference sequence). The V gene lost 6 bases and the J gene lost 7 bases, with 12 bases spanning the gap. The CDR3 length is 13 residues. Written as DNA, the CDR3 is TGTGCCAGCAGTACGTGGGTCGGTGAAAAACTGTTTTTT. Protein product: CASSTWVGEKLFF.

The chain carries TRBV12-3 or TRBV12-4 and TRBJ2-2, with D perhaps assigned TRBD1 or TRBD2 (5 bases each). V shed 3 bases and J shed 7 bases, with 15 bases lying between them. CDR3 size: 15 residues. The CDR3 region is CASSLWGRSVGELFF. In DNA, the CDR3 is TGTGCCAGCAGTTTGTGGGGGAGATCGGTCGGGGAGCTGTTTTTT.

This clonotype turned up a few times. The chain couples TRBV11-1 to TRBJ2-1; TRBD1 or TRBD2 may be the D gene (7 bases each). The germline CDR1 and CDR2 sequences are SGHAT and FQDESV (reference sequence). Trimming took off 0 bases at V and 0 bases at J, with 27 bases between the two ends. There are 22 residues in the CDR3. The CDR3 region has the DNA TGTGCCAGCAGCTTAGCGCGAGCGGGACAGTCTCCTCCCGGCAGCTCCTACAATGAGCAGTTCTTC. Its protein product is CASSLARAGQSPPGSSYNEQFF.

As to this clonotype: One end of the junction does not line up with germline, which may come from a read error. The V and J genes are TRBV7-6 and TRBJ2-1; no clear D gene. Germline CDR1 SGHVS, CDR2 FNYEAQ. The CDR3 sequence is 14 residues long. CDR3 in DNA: TGTGCCAGCAGCTTAGTGGACCAGTACAAAGAGCAGTTCTTC. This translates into CASSLVDQYKEQFF. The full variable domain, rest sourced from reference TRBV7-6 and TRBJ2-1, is GAGVSQSPRYKVTKRGQDVALRCDPISGHVSLYWYRQALGQGPEFLTYFNYEAQQDKSGLPNDRFSAERPEGSISTLTIQRTEQRDSAMYRCASSLVDQYKEQFFGPGTRLTVL.

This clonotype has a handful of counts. This CDR3 is CASSPSLNEQFF. CDR3 coding DNA: TGTGCCAGCAGTCCTAGCCTCAATGAGCAGTTCTTC. V and J are TRBV6-5 and TRBJ2-1; D perhaps matches TRBD2 (5 bases). This CDR3 region has 12 residues. Germline V gene lookup returns CDR1 MNHEY and CDR2 SVGAGI. V was cut by 5 bases and J by 6 bases, with 8 bases left in between.

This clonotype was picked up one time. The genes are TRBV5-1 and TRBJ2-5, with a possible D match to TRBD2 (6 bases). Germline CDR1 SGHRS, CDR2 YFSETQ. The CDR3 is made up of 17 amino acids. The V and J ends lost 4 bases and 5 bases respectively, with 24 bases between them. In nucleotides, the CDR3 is TGCGCCAGCAGCGACCCAGGCCGGGAGCCGTTGGGGGAGACCCAGTACTTC. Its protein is CASSDPGREPLGETQYF.

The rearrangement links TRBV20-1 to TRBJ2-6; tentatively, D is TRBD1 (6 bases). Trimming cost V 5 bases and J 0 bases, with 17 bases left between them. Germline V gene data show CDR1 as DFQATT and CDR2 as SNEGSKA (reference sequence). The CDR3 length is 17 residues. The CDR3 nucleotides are TGCAGTGCTGTCGACAGAAGCAGGGGCTCTGGGGCCAACGTCCTGACTTTC. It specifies CSAVDRSRGSGANVLTF.